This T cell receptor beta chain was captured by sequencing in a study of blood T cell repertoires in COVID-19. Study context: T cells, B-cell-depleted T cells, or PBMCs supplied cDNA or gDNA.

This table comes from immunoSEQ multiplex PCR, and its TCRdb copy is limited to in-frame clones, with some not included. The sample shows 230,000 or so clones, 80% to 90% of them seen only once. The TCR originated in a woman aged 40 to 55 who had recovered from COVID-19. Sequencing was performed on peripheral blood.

CDR3 DNA: TGTGCCAGCAGCCAAGGGGGAGGCCTTGAGCAGTTCTTC. Its translation is CASSQGGGLEQFF. The rearrangement joins TRBV3-1 (or the pseudogene TRBV3-2) to TRBJ2-1; tentatively, D is TRBD2 (6 bases). The CDR3 is 13 residues long. Per germline, CDR1 LGHDT and CDR2 YNNKEL (reference sequence). With 1 base removed from V and 9 bases from J, the gap between germline ends came to 10 bases.